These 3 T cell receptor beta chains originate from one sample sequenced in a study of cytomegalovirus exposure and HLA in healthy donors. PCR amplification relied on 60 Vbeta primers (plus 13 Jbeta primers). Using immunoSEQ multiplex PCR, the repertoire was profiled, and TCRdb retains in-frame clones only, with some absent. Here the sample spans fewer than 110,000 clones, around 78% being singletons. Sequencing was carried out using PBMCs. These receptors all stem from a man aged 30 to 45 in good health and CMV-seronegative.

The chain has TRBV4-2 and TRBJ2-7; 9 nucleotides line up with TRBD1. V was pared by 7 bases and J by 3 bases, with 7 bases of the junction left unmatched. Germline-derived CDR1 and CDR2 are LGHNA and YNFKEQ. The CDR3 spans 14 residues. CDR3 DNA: TGTGCCAGCAATCCGGGACAGGGTGTCTACGAGCAGTACTTC. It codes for CASNPGQGVYEQYF.

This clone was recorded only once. Here the CDR3 DNA reads TGTGCCACCAGCAGAGGCTCAGGGGGCTCCTACGAGCAGTACTTC. Translated: CATSRGSGGSYEQYF. The V call is TRBV15, the J call TRBJ2-5; TRBD1 agrees at 7 bases. The DNA end is a closer match to TRBJ2-7, so the J assignment may be wrong. CDR3 size: 15 residues. Germline lookup yields CDR1 LNHNV and CDR2 YYDKDF (reference sequence).

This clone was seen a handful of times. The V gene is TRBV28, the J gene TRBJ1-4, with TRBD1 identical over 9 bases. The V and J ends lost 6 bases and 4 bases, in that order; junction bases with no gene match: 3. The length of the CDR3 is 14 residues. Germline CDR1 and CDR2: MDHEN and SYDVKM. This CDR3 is CASRGTGRNEKLFF. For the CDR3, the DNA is TGTGCCAGCAGGGGGACAGGGCGTAATGAAAAACTGTTTTTT.